A selection of T cell receptor beta chains follows, all from one sample in a study of shared clonotypes between healthy human individuals. Profiling relied on immunoSEQ multiplex PCR, and the TCRdb table lists in-frame clones only, not all of them. This sample has roughly 2 million clones; 90% to 95% occur once, and the top ten carry 0.13%. The sequenced sample consisted of naive CD4+ T cells sorted from blood. These receptors were obtained from a man between 18 and 29 years old in good health. CDR3s include the opening cysteine and the closing phenylalanine or tryptophan. The D gene is left open where the match is weak. Clone size appears in some rows only: once, few, many, or a class for an expanded clone.

TRBJ2-1 TRBV6-5 NA NA TGTGCCAGCAGCCTCACCCGGGCGCTTTTCAATGAGCAGTTCTTC CASSLTRALFNEQFF
TRBJ1-2 TRBV5-3 NA TRBD1 TGTGCCAGAAGCCCCCCCTGGGACAGGGAAAAATATGGCTACACCTTC CARSPPWDREKYGYTF
TRBJ2-1 TRBV4-3 NA NA TGCGCCAGCAGCCAAGAATTGGACAATGAGCAGTTCTTC CASSQELDNEQFF
TRBJ1-2 TRBV28 NA NA TGTGCCAGCCGAACAGGGTGGGGCTACACCTTC CASRTGWGYTF
TRBJ1-6 TRBV18 NA TRBD1 TGTGCCAGCTCTCCACAGGGGCCGAGCAGCTCCTATAATTCACCCCTCCACTTT CASSPQGPSSSYNSPLHF
TRBJ2-7 TRBV19 NA NA TGTGCCAGTAGTACACGAGGTCGCAAGGACGAGCAGTACTTC CASSTRGRKDEQYF
TRBJ1-5 TRBV7-6 NA NA TGTGCCAGCAGCCCTACAGGGTTTGGGAATCAGCCCCAGCATTTT CASSPTGFGNQPQHF
TRBJ1-2 TRBV19 NA TRBD1 TGTGCCAGTAGTATATCGACAGGGCCTTATGGCTACACCTTC CASSISTGPYGYTF
TRBJ2-3 TRBV28 NA TRBD1 TGTGCCAGCAGTTTTTCCTGGGACAGGGCCCCAAGCACAGATACGCAGTATTTT CASSFSWDRAPSTDTQYF
TRBJ1-1 TRBV18 NA NA TGTGCCAGCTCACCTCCGTCCCGGGGCACTGAAGCTTTCTTT CASSPPSRGTEAFF
TRBJ1-4 TRBV7-9 NA NA TGTGCCAGCAGCTTAATGAGTGGAACTAATGAAAAACTGTTTTTT CASSLMSGTNEKLFF
TRBJ1-5 TRBV19 NA NA TGTGCCAGTAGTATATATCCGGCGGGTGCGGATACCGATAGCAATCAGCCCCAGCATTTT CASSIYPAGADTDSNQPQHF
TRBJ2-7 TRBV7-9 NA TRBD2 TGTGCCAGCAGCTCCCGACTAGCGGGGGGCTACGAGCAGTACTTC CASSSRLAGGYEQYF
TRBJ1-6 TRBV27 NA NA TGTGCCAGCAGTTTAGGACAGTCCTATAATTCACCCCTCCACTTT CASSLGQSYNSPLHF
TRBJ2-2 TRBV19 NA NA TGTGCCAGTAGTATCCACCTAGGCGCGAACACCGGGGAGCTGTTTTTT CASSIHLGANTGELFF
TRBJ2-2 TRBV7-2 NA TRBD2 TGTGCCAGCAGCTTAGGACTAGCGGGGGTGAACACCGGGGAGCTGTTTTTT CASSLGLAGVNTGELFF
TRBJ2-3 TRBV5-6 NA NA TGTGCCAGCAGCCCGGGGTCTCAGGGGGATACGCAGTATTTT CASSPGSQGDTQYF
TRBJ2-3 TRBV4-1 NA NA TGCGCCAGCAGCCAAGGTATTAGCCCAGATACGCAGTATTTT CASSQGISPDTQYF
TRBJ1-2 TRBV19 NA NA TGTGCCAGTAGTATAGATCGGAATGGCTACACCTTC CASSIDRNGYTF
TRBJ2-7 TRBV19 NA TRBD1 TGTGCCAGTAGTACCGCAGACAGGGGGCAGGAGCAGTACTTC CASSTADRGQEQYF
TRBJ1-5 TRBV28 once NA TGTGCCAGCTATAGTGGCAGGGCGACGGGGAATCAGCCCCAGCATTTT CASYSGRATGNQPQHF
TRBJ1-1 TRBV18 NA TRBD1 TGTGCCAGCTCACCCCAGACGACAGGGGACACTGAAGCTTTCTTT CASSPQTTGDTEAFF
TRBJ1-6 TRBV7-9 NA TRBD1 TGTGCCAGCAGCTTAGGGGACAGACAGAATTCACCCCTCCACTTT CASSLGDRQNSPLHF
TRBJ1-4 TRBV5-4 NA TRBD1 TGTGCCAGCAGCTTCTCGGACGGGACAGGGGGTGAAAAACTGTTTTTT CASSFSDGTGGEKLFF
TRBJ2-1 TRBV7-2 once TRBD2 TGTGCCAGCAGTCTCAGCGGGGGGGCCTACAATGAGCAGTTCTTC CASSLSGGAYNEQFF
TRBJ1-5 TRBV18 NA NA TGTGCCAGCTCACCATTCAGCCAATATAGCAATCAGCCCCAGCATTTT CASSPFSQYSNQPQHF
TRBJ1-3 TRBV4-3 NA NA TGCGCCAGCAGCCCACAGGGACCCTCTGGAAACACCATATATTTT CASSPQGPSGNTIYF
TRBJ1-2 TRBV5-8 NA NA TGTGCCAGCAGCTCACCTCTTAGAGGGGGCTACACCTTC CASSSPLRGGYTF
TRBJ2-5 TRBV5-4 NA TRBD2 TGTGCCAGCAGCCCTAGCGGGGGAGCCCGGACCCAGTACTTC CASSPSGGARTQYF
TRBJ2-2 TRBV18 NA NA TGTGCCAGCTCACCACAGGAACTTAGGAACACCGGGGAGCTGTTTTTT CASSPQELRNTGELFF
TRBJ2-1 TRBV7-2 NA TRBD2 TGTGCCAGCAGTCCCTCAGGGACTAGCGGGAGTGGCTCCTACAATGAGCAGTTCTTC CASSPSGTSGSGSYNEQFF